This T cell receptor beta chain was identified during a study of OX40 agonist ivuxolimab in advanced cancers. Looking at the study overall: Patients assigned to dose escalation were diagnosed with hepatocellular carcinoma, melanoma, renal cell or head and neck cancer.

The method was immunoSEQ multiplex PCR; TCRdb's version includes in-frame clones alone and lacks a portion of them. This sample carries approximately 160,000 clones, around 94% of them seen once, and the ten largest clones take about 0.31%. Study-wide findings and caveats: The study did not work out the antigen specificity of the expanded peripheral T cells. Expansion of clones was among the lowest in partial responders at 0.1-3.0 mg/kg.

Systemic immunosuppression or a history of autoimmune disease excluded patients. The CDR3 runs to 17 residues. The trim removed 5 bases at V and 0 bases at J, leaving 11 bases unmatched. CDR1 SGHTA and CDR2 FQGNSA come from the germline V gene. Comment on this clone: Antigen: not known.

The sample in question was CD4+ or CD8+ T cells sorted from blood, obtained in a trial of the OX40 agonist ivuxolimab. The TCR originated in an adult with an advanced solid tumor such as melanoma, head and neck, liver or kidney cancer. V is TRBV7-2 and J is TRBJ1-1; 8 bases fit TRBD1. CDR3 nucleotides: TGTGCCAGCAGCCTGGCCCGGGGACAGGCTATGAACACTGAAGCTTTCTTT. The encoded protein is CASSLARGQAMNTEAFF.